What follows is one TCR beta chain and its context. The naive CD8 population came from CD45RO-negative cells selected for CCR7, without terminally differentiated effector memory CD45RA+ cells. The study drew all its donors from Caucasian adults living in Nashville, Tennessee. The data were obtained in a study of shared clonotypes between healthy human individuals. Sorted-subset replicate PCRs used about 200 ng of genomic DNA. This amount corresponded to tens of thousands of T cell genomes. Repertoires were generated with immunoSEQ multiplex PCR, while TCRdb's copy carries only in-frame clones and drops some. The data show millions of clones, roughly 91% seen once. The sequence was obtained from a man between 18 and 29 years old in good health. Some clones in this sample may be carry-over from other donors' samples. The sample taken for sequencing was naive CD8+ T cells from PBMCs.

In DNA, the CDR3 is TGTGCCAGCAGTTTTGATTTTGGGGAGACCACACTTAATGAAAAACTGTTTTTT. It yields the protein CASSFDFGETTLNEKLFF. The rearrangement joins TRBV28 to TRBJ1-4; no clear D. CDR1 is MDHEN, CDR2 SYDVKM, per germline. The CDR3 has 18 amino acids. Trimming removed 3 bases from V and 4 bases from J, with 21 bases in between.